The 30 T cell receptor beta chains below were found in one sample sequenced in a study of blood T cell repertoires in COVID-19. Assay used: immunoSEQ multiplex PCR; TCRdb lists only in-frame clones, some missing. The table records 150,000 or so clones, 84% of them present only once. The sample consisted of PBMCs or T cells enriched from blood (not recorded which). All receptors come from a man aged 50 to 60 who had recovered from COVID-19.

The rearrangement uses TRBV9 and TRBJ1-5; D not certain. V lost 2 bases and J lost 5, with 14 bases in between. The CDR3 extends over 15 amino acids. Germline assignment: CDR1 SGDLS and CDR2 YYNGEE. CDR3 loop: CASSVADTLYQPQHF. The CDR3 DNA reads TGTGCCAGCAGCGTTGCTGACACCCTCTATCAGCCCCAGCATTTT.

The chain employs TRBV3-1 (or the pseudogene TRBV3-2) and TRBJ1-2; maybe TRBD1 (5 bases). Trimming removed 4 bases at V and 8 bases at J, with 17 bases between. Per germline, CDR1 LGHDT and CDR2 YNNKEL (reference sequence). The CDR3 runs to 14 residues. CDR3 sequence reads: CASSRGGSDRGYTF. As DNA, the CDR3 is TGTGCCAGCAGCCGGGGGGGATCGGATCGAGGCTACACCTTC.

This clone appeared a few times. The V and J genes are TRBV18 and TRBJ1-1, with 8 bases lining up with TRBD1. CDR3 length: 12 residues. Germline loops: CDR1 KGHSH, CDR2 LQKENI. V dropped 5 bases and J dropped 11; count of bases not matched to a gene: 7. The CDR3 DNA reads TGTGCCAGCTCATCGGACAGGGTCTGGGCTTTCTTT. This codes for CASSSDRVWAFF.

This CDR3 reads CASSVSNYNEQFF. DNA for the CDR3: TGCGCCAGCAGTGTTTCTAATTACAATGAGCAGTTCTTC. The chain is built from TRBV10-2 and TRBJ2-1, with unresolved D. This CDR3 contains 13 residues. Trimming cost V 4 bases and J 4 bases, with 8 bases left between them. The germline V gene has CDR1 WSHSY and CDR2 SAAADI.

The rearrangement links TRBV28 to TRBJ2-2; no definite D call. The V end lost 3 bases, the J end lost 0 bases, and 11 bases lay between the germline ends. CDR3 length: 16 amino acids. CDR1 is MDHEN and CDR2 is SYDVKM in the germline V gene. The CDR3 protein is CASSFVGGANTGELFF. As DNA, the CDR3 is TGTGCCAGCAGTTTTGTCGGCGGAGCGAACACCGGGGAGCTGTTTTTT. Complete variable domain (other parts from reference TRBV28 and TRBJ2-2): DVKVTQSSRYLVKRTGEKVFLECVQDMDHENMFWYRQDPGLGLRLIYFSYDVKMKEKGDIPEGYSVSREKKERFSLILESASTNQTSMYLCASSFVGGANTGELFFGEGSRLTVL.

This chain joins TRBV7-8 and TRBJ1-2, with 10 bases aligning to TRBD1. Trimming removed 3 bases from V and 4 bases from J; junction bases left unmatched: 5. The germline V gene encodes CDR1 SGHVS and CDR2 FQNEAQ. The CDR3 loop spans 15 amino acids. The CDR3 DNA is TGTGCCAGCAGCTTGACGGACAGGGGGACCTATGGCTACACCTTC. This gives the protein CASSLTDRGTYGYTF.

The genes are TRBV29-1 and TRBJ1-2; TRBD1 might be the D (6 bases). The CDR3 runs 12 residues. CDR1 is SQVTM, CDR2 ANQGSEA, per germline. With 7 bases removed from V and 2 bases from J, the gap between germline ends came to 11 bases. CDR3 protein: CSAEQGNYGYTF. The CDR3 DNA follows: TGCAGCGCCGAACAGGGAAACTATGGCTACACCTTC.

The CDR3 sequence: CASSSTEKSTEAFF. The CDR3 bases are TGTGCCAGCAGCTCTACAGAAAAATCCACTGAAGCTTTCTTT. The rearrangement uses TRBV7-8 and TRBJ1-1, with D unresolved. This CDR3 has 14 residues. V was clipped by 4 bases and J by 4 bases, with 13 bases between them. CDR1 and CDR2 (germline): SGHVS, FQNEAQ.

The chain couples TRBV11-2 to TRBJ2-1; possibly TRBD1 for D (6 bases). With 1 base removed from V and 8 bases from J, the gap between germline ends came to 15 bases. CDR3 length: 15 amino acids. Germline loops: CDR1 SGHAT, CDR2 FQNNGV. DNA of the CDR3: TGTGCCAGCAGCTTAGGGACAGACGCATCGGATGAGCAGTTCTTC. As protein: CASSLGTDASDEQFF.

This clone was counted a few times. This sequence joins TRBV9 and TRBJ2-7; D is ambiguous. Trimming removed 4 bases from V and 6 bases from J, with 11 bases in between. Germline V gene data show CDR1 as SGDLS and CDR2 as YYNGEE. This CDR3 is 12 amino acids long. The CDR3 loop reads CASSPSWSEQYF. The CDR3 region has the DNA TGTGCCAGCAGCCCATCTTGGAGCGAGCAGTACTTC.

The chain links TRBV18 to TRBJ1-3; a weak D match, TRBD1 (6 bases). V lost 3 bases and J lost 3, with 12 bases in between. The CDR3 has 15 residues. The germline CDR1 and CDR2 sequences are KGHSH and LQKENI. CDR3 amino acids: CASSPDSHYGNTIYF. CDR3 coding DNA: TGTGCCAGCTCACCGGACAGTCATTATGGAAACACCATATATTTT.

The chain employs TRBV5-1 and TRBJ1-6; D is unresolved. CDR3 length: 14 amino acids. Germline V gene data show CDR1 as SGHRS and CDR2 as YFSETQ. The V end lost 1 base, the J end lost 8 bases, and 10 bases lay between the germline ends. CDR3 sequence: CASSLRSVDSPLHF. DNA for the CDR3: TGCGCCAGCAGCTTGCGCAGTGTTGATTCACCCCTCCACTTT.

This chain links TRBV27 with TRBJ1-1, with a tentative D call TRBD1 (6 bases). The CDR3 length is 14 residues. Germline assignment: CDR1 MNHEY and CDR2 SMNVEV (reference sequence). V lost 2 bases and J 4 bases, leaving 11 bases between the germline ends. This CDR3 is CASSLQGHRTEAFF. CDR3 DNA sequence: TGTGCCAGCAGTTTACAGGGACACCGCACTGAAGCTTTCTTT.

This clone showed up just once. The chain has TRBV4-1 and TRBJ2-3; 14 bases are shared with TRBD2. Trimming cost V 0 bases and J 3 bases; bases outside gene matches: 8. The CDR3 is 19 residues long. Per the germline V gene, CDR1 is MGHRA and CDR2 is YSYEKL. The CDR3 coding sequence is TGCGCCAGCAGCCAAGATTCGACTAGCGGGGGGGCCAGAACAGATACGCAGTATTTT. Translation: CASSQDSTSGGARTDTQYF.

V and J are TRBV19 and TRBJ1-6; possibly TRBD1 for D (5 bases). From germline, CDR1 is LNHDA and CDR2 SQIVND (reference sequence). Between the trimmed V and J ends, which lost 6 bases and 8 bases, there was a span of 17 bases. This CDR3 region has 15 residues. The CDR3 is CASSSRDSSDSPLHF. CDR3 coding DNA: TGTGCCAGTAGCTCTAGGGACTCAAGCGATTCACCCCTCCACTTT.

This clone was recorded a few times. The chain combines TRBV30 with TRBJ1-3; the D is unclear. Deletions cut 7 bases from V and 4 bases from J, with 17 bases between. Germline-derived CDR1 and CDR2 are GTSNPN and SVGIG (reference sequence). There are 14 residues in the CDR3. The CDR3 region is CASTSGRWGNTIYF. The CDR3 DNA follows: TGTGCCTCCACTAGTGGCCGGTGGGGAAACACCATATATTTT.

This clone was recorded only once. The genes are TRBV7-9 and TRBJ2-3; 7 bases map to TRBD1. CDR1 SEHNR and CDR2 FQNEAQ come from the germline V gene (reference sequence). V shed 3 bases and J 1 base; nucleotides not matched to a gene: 1. CDR3 length: 14 residues. The CDR3 region is CASSFGQGTDTQYF. The CDR3 DNA sequence: TGTGCCAGCAGCTTTGGACAGGGCACAGATACGCAGTATTTT. The entire variable domain, with the rest obtained from reference TRBV7-9 and TRBJ2-3, is as follows: DTGVSQNPRHKITKRGQNVTFRCDPISEHNRLYWYRQTLGQGPEFLTYFQNEAQLEKSRLLSDRFSAERPKGSFSTLEIQRTEQGDSAMYLCASSFGQGTDTQYFGPGTRLTVL.

This chain connects TRBV18 to TRBJ1-3, with 8 bases identical to TRBD1. Germline CDR1 and CDR2: KGHSH and LQKENI. With V trimmed by 5 bases and J by 4 bases, 7 bases remained unmatched. This CDR3 is 15 amino acids long. CDR3 amino acids: CASSAGQAGGNTIYF. The CDR3 DNA reads as TGTGCCAGCTCAGCGGGACAGGCGGGAGGAAACACCATATATTTT.

This chain uses TRBV5-1 with TRBJ2-3, with 15 bases identical to TRBD2. V was pared by 0 bases and J by 0 bases, with 8 bases of the junction left unmatched. This CDR3 comprises 20 residues. The germline V gene has CDR1 SGHRS and CDR2 YFSETQ. The CDR3 loop reads CASSLEGLAGGYTSTDTQYF. For the CDR3, the DNA is TGCGCCAGCAGCTTGGAGGGACTAGCGGGGGGCTATACTAGCACAGATACGCAGTATTTT.

This chain joins TRBV7-8 and TRBJ2-3, with TRBD2 as a possible D gene (5 bases). The germline CDR1 and CDR2 sequences are SGHVS and FQNEAQ. Trimming pared 6 bases from V and 3 bases from J, leaving 16 bases between. This CDR3 contains 15 residues. The CDR3 nucleotides are TGTGCCAGCAGAATAACTAGTGGTTTTACAGATACGCAGTATTTT. This gives the protein CASRITSGFTDTQYF.

The CDR3 sequence: CASRRTGEETQYF. The CDR3 DNA reads TGCGCCAGCAGACGGACAGGGGAGGAGACCCAGTACTTC. The chain employs TRBV5-1 and TRBJ2-5; TRBD1 aligns across 9 bases. V trimming: 5 bases; J trimming: 5 bases; junction bases outside the gene matches: 4. Germline V gene data show CDR1 as SGHRS and CDR2 as YFSETQ. The CDR3 is made up of 13 amino acids.

The rearrangement links TRBV4-3 to TRBJ2-3; weak D call: TRBD2 (6 bases). V lost 0 bases to trimming and J lost 3 bases, with 19 bases between them. CDR1 LGHNA and CDR2 YSLEER come from the germline V gene. The CDR3 contains 18 residues. CDR3 bases: TGCGCCAGCAGCCAAGACCCTCTTGAGGGAGGTATTACAGATACGCAGTATTTT. Its protein product is CASSQDPLEGGITDTQYF.

The chain is built from TRBV19 and TRBJ1-4; D is perhaps TRBD1 (5 bases). Germline V gene data show CDR1 as LNHDA and CDR2 as SQIVND (reference sequence). V was cut by 5 bases and J by 7 bases, with 20 bases left in between. The CDR3 has 16 amino acids. This CDR3 reads CASSPPGLTSGEKLFF. The CDR3, as DNA: TGTGCCAGTAGTCCACCGGGACTGACTTCAGGTGAAAAACTGTTTTTT.

Concerning this clone itself: This sample also contains other DNA sequences that code for the same CDR3. This sequence joins TRBV2 and TRBJ1-5; TRBD1 agrees at 11 bases. Germline V CDR1 and CDR2: SNHLY, FYNNEI. V was clipped by 7 bases and J by 4 bases; unmatched bases: 6. This CDR3 has 15 amino acids. The CDR3 DNA follows: TGTGCCAGCACCCGGACAGGGGGCGGAAATCAGCCCCAGCATTTT. Its translation: CASTRTGGGNQPQHF.

V gene TRBV7-9 combines with J gene TRBJ1-6; a weak D match, TRBD1 (6 bases). Germline lookup yields CDR1 SEHNR and CDR2 FQNEAQ (reference sequence). Trimming cost V 3 bases and J 3 bases, with 9 bases left between them. This CDR3 is built from 15 residues. The CDR3 DNA follows: TGTGCCAGCAGCTTGCAGGGGTACTATAATTCACCCCTCCACTTT. Protein sequence: CASSLQGYYNSPLHF.

Regarding this clone: This same CDR3 is encoded by further DNA sequences in the sample. The genes are TRBV9 and TRBJ1-2; D call uncertain. Germline values: CDR1 SGDLS, CDR2 YYNGEE. V was pared by 0 bases and J by 0 bases, with 3 bases between. The CDR3 spans 13 residues. The CDR3 DNA is TGTGCCAGCAGCGTAGCGGCTAACTATGGCTACACCTTC. Protein product: CASSVAANYGYTF.

The V gene is TRBV7-9, the J gene TRBJ2-7, with a weak D call TRBD1 (6 bases). The CDR3 loop spans 16 amino acids. Trimming pared 2 bases from V and 2 bases from J, leaving 16 bases between. CDR1 is SEHNR, CDR2 FQNEAQ, per germline (reference sequence). The CDR3 DNA is TGTGCCAGCAGCTTACGTGAGGGGACAAAGACCTACGAGCAGTACTTC. This sequence encodes CASSLREGTKTYEQYF.

V and J are TRBV27 and TRBJ1-5; D gene unclear. Trimming shortened V by 6 bases and J by 0 bases, and 12 bases separated the two germline ends. The CDR3 totals 15 residues. Germline CDR1 MNHEY, CDR2 SMNVEV (reference sequence). Here the CDR3 DNA reads TGTGCCAGCAGCTTGTCGCAGTATAGCAATCAGCCCCAGCATTTT. Its protein product is CASSLSQYSNQPQHF.

This clone was observed a single time. The chain carries TRBV7-3 and TRBJ1-1, with D maybe TRBD1 (5 bases). This CDR3 comprises 14 residues. Germline-derived CDR1 and CDR2 are SGHTA and FQGTGA. V shed 2 bases and J shed 4 bases, with 11 bases lying between them. In DNA, the CDR3 is TGTGCCAGCAGCTTATGGGGAGGGGTCACTGAAGCTTTCTTT. Translated: CASSLWGGVTEAFF.

CDR3 DNA: TGTGCCAGCAGCCAAGATGTCTTCTCCCTCACAGATACGCAGTATTTT. Translated, it gives CASSQDVFSLTDTQYF. V usage is TRBV14 and J usage is TRBJ2-3; D is unclear. This CDR3 comprises 16 residues. V was pared by 0 bases and J by 2 bases, with 12 bases between. Germline V gene data show CDR1 as SGHDN and CDR2 as FVKESK.